Below, 30 T cell receptor beta chains from the same sample are listed, as sequenced in a study of HIV-infected patients and healthy controls. Whole blood was used without fractionation, so all unsorted peripheral T cells were included. Reverse transcription used 450 to 500 ng RNA and constant-region primers for alpha and beta. Alpha and beta chain libraries were made separately by chain-specific third strand synthesis with multiplexing indices. Via MiXCR, TCRdb re-called the 5' RACE reads, giving one row per CDR3 protein. The sample includes about 12,000 distinct CDR3 sequences, 8% to 9.5% seen only once; the top ten take 23%. This material consisted of blood, taken before antiretroviral therapy. Receptor source: an adult with HIV infection. The donor label of this sample is uncertain.

This clonotype showed up many times. The chain combines TRBV18 with TRBJ1-1; 7 bases are shared with TRBD1. V lost 1 base and J lost 0; bases outside the gene matches: 5. Germline CDR1 reads KGHSH; CDR2 reads LQKENI. CDR3 length: 16 amino acids. Here the CDR3 reads CASSPQGAGMNTEAFF. The DNA of the CDR3 is TGTGCCAGCTCACCACAGGGGGCAGGAATGAACACTGAAGCTTTCTTT.

This sequence joins TRBV19 and TRBJ1-1; D is perhaps TRBD1 (5 bases). The CDR3 covers 12 residues. The V end lost 7 bases, the J end lost 8 bases, and 14 bases lay between the germline ends. Germline CDR1 LNHDA, CDR2 SQIVND (reference sequence). The CDR3 DNA sequence: TGTGCCAGTAACCAAGGACAACTAGAAGCTTTCTTT. Protein sequence: CASNQGQLEAFF.

This clonotype was picked up many times. The V gene is TRBV14, the J gene TRBJ1-6; weak D call: TRBD1 (5 bases). Germline V lookup: CDR1 SGHDN, CDR2 FVKESK. Trimming stripped 5 bases from V and 13 bases from J, with 18 bases between. The CDR3 is 14 residues long. The CDR3 is CASSSLDTGYPLHF. DNA of the CDR3: TGTGCCAGCAGCTCCTTGGACACTGGTTACCCCCTCCACTTT.

The chain is built from TRBV4-3 and TRBJ1-2; D might be TRBD1 (5 bases). The germline CDR1 and CDR2 sequences are LGHNA and YSLEER. CDR3 length equals 17 residues. V lost 0 bases and J lost 4, with 18 bases in between. Written as DNA, the CDR3 is TGCGCCAGCAGCCAAGATTCCTCCCCAGGGACGCCCTATGGCTACACCTTC. Its translation is CASSQDSSPGTPYGYTF.

This clonotype came up many times. This chain connects TRBV30 to TRBJ2-3; a possible D gene is TRBD2 (7 bases). This CDR3 spans 16 amino acids. V was trimmed by 0 bases and J by 4 bases, leaving 17 bases between them. Germline CDR1 and CDR2: GTSNPN and SVGIG (reference sequence). CDR3 amino acids: CAWSVSGGGASDTQYF. CDR3 coding DNA: TGTGCCTGGAGTGTATCCGGAGGGGGGGCCTCAGATACGCAGTATTTT.

The sample holds many counts of this clonotype. The gene calls are TRBV11-2 and TRBJ2-1; no clear D gene. V was clipped by 1 base and J by 9 bases, with 10 bases between them. CDR3 length equals 13 residues. The germline V gene has CDR1 SGHAT and CDR2 FQNNGV. CDR3 in amino acids: CASSLVLASEQFF. Written as DNA, the CDR3 is TGTGCCAGCAGCTTAGTGTTAGCAAGTGAGCAGTTCTTC.

In its sample, this clonotype was seen many times. J is TRBJ2-3 and V is TRBV20-1; 11 nucleotides align to TRBD2. The CDR3 runs to 14 residues. Germline V gene data show CDR1 as DFQATT and CDR2 as SNEGSKA (reference sequence). V gave up 5 bases and J gave up 2 bases; unmatched junction bases: 3. The CDR3 bases are TGCAGTGCTCATAGCGGGGGGGCCACAGATACGCAGTATTTT. Protein: CSAHSGGATDTQYF.

In this sample, this clonotype turned up a few times. CDR3 region: CSGTTSGNGEQYF. The CDR3 coding sequence is TGCAGTGGAACGACTAGCGGGAACGGGGAGCAGTACTTC. The V and J genes are TRBV20-1 and TRBJ2-7; 11 nucleotides agree with TRBD2. The V gene's germline CDR1 is DFQATT and CDR2 SNEGSKA (reference sequence). With V trimmed by 7 bases and J by 7 bases, 9 bases remained unmatched. This CDR3 has 13 residues.

This clonotype was detected ten times or more. The genes are TRBV3-1 and TRBJ2-6, with D hard to call. V was clipped by 4 bases and J by 2 bases, with 3 bases between them. The CDR3 contains 13 residues. The germline V gene has CDR1 LGHDT and CDR2 YNNKEL (reference sequence). The CDR3 protein is CASSPAGANVLTF. The CDR3 DNA reads as TGTGCCAGCAGCCCGGCTGGGGCCAACGTCCTGACTTTC.

This clonotype was recorded many times. The V gene is TRBV6-1, the J gene TRBJ2-7; D not resolved. The CDR3 extends over 15 amino acids. Trimming stripped 6 bases from V and 2 bases from J, with 17 bases between. Germline-derived CDR1 and CDR2 are MNHNS and SASEGT. DNA of the CDR3: TGTGCCAGCAGGCCCCCAAAACAGCCTACCTACGAGCAGTACTTC. It is translated as CASRPPKQPTYEQYF.

The chain has TRBV9 and TRBJ2-5, with a possible D match to TRBD1 (6 bases). Germline V gene sequence: CDR1 SGDLS, CDR2 YYNGEE. Trimming removed 3 bases at V and 2 bases at J, with 11 bases between. The CDR3 has 14 amino acids. CDR3 sequence reads: CASSATGSQETQYF. The CDR3 bases are TGTGCCAGCAGCGCTACAGGGAGTCAAGAGACCCAGTACTTC.

This clonotype was seen repeatedly, ten times or more. V gene TRBV6-5 combines with J gene TRBJ1-2; possible D gene TRBD1, 6 bases. The CDR3 contains 14 residues. Trimming took off 8 bases at V and 3 bases at J, with 16 bases between the two ends. The germline CDR1 and CDR2 sequences are MNHEY and SVGAGI. The CDR3: CASLGGGADYGYTF. Written as DNA, the CDR3 is TGTGCCAGCCTAGGAGGGGGAGCGGACTATGGCTACACCTTC.

This clonotype showed up many times. CDR3 in amino acids: CASSPQIIGLAGRGEQFF. The CDR3 DNA sequence: TGTGCCAGCAGCCCCCAGATTATCGGACTAGCGGGAAGGGGTGAGCAGTTCTTC. The chain has TRBV7-2 and TRBJ2-1, with 12 bases fitting TRBD2. Losses at the gene ends were 5 bases for V and 9 bases for J; bases not matched to a gene: 17. This CDR3 is 18 amino acids long. The germline CDR1 and CDR2 sequences are SGHTA and FQGNSA. Full variable domain (rest looked up from reference TRBV7-2 and TRBJ2-1): GAGVSQSPSNKVTEKGKDVELRCDPISGHTALYWYRQSLGQGLEFLIYFQGNSAPDKSGLPSDRFSAERTGGSVSTLTIQRTQQEDSAVYLCASSPQIIGLAGRGEQFFGPGTRLTVL.

In its sample, this clonotype is hyperexpanded. V usage is TRBV6-6 and J usage is TRBJ2-7; possibly TRBD1 or TRBD2 for D (5 bases each). This CDR3 region has 13 residues. Trimming took 9 bases from V and 0 from J, leaving 12 bases between them. Germline V gene sequence: CDR1 MNHNY, CDR2 SVGAGI (reference sequence). CDR3 protein: CASSGLSSYEQYF. Here the CDR3 DNA reads TGTGCCAGTTCGGGGCTGTCCTCCTACGAGCAGTACTTC.

The table lists this clonotype with many counts. The rearrangement uses TRBV20-1 and TRBJ1-5, with a weak D call TRBD1 (6 bases). V was trimmed by 7 bases and J by 3 bases, leaving 13 bases between them. Germline V lookup: CDR1 DFQATT, CDR2 SNEGSKA (reference sequence). This CDR3 is built from 13 residues. In DNA, the CDR3 is TGCAGTGTATCCAGGGACAACAATCAGCCCCAGCATTTT. The encoded protein is CSVSRDNNQPQHF.

J is TRBJ2-3 and V is TRBV6-1; D is unresolved. From germline, CDR1 is MNHNS and CDR2 SASEGT. V shed 7 bases and J shed 4 bases, with 18 bases lying between them. This CDR3 region has 15 residues. CDR3 DNA sequence: TGTGCCAGCAACGGCCGAGTGATTATCCCAGATACGCAGTATTTT. This codes for CASNGRVIIPDTQYF.

This clonotype appeared many times. This chain connects TRBV9 to TRBJ2-1; TRBD2 matches 8 bases. With V trimmed by 4 bases and J by 0 bases, 3 bases remained unmatched. The CDR3 loop spans 15 amino acids. Germline lookup yields CDR1 SGDLS and CDR2 YYNGEE. CDR3 DNA sequence: TGTGCCAGCAGCCTAGCGGGCCCCTCCTACAATGAGCAGTTCTTC. Translating gives CASSLAGPSYNEQFF. The whole variable domain, remainder taken from reference TRBV9 and TRBJ2-1, is DSGVTQTPKHLITATGQRVTLRCSPRSGDLSVYWYQQSLDQGLQFLIQYYNGEERAKGNILERFSAQQFPDLHSELNLSSLELGDSALYFCASSLAGPSYNEQFFGPGTRLTVL.

This clonotype was seen a few times. The genes are TRBV4-2 and TRBJ1-5; D perhaps matches TRBD1 (5 bases). CDR3 length equals 14 residues. The V and J ends lost 3 bases and 6 bases respectively, with 12 bases between them. The germline gives CDR1 LGHNA, CDR2 YNFKEQ. Written as DNA, the CDR3 is TGTGCCAGCAGCCAGGGGGGTCGCGGTCAGCCCCAGCATTTT. Its translation is CASSQGGRGQPQHF.

This clonotype was seen repeatedly, ten times or more. V and J are TRBV24-1 and TRBJ2-3; the D is unclear. This CDR3 has 14 residues. V lost 9 bases and J 0 bases, leaving 12 bases between the germline ends. The V gene's germline CDR1 is KGHDR and CDR2 SFDVKD. This CDR3 is CATGWGTSTDTQYF. The CDR3 DNA follows: TGTGCCACCGGGTGGGGTACTAGCACAGATACGCAGTATTTT.

This clonotype was seen repeatedly, ten times or more. The chain joins TRBV4-2 to TRBJ2-5, with no clear D. The CDR3 totals 12 residues. V was shortened by 0 bases and J by 5 bases, with 4 bases between the two germline ends. In germline, CDR1 is LGHNA, CDR2 YNFKEQ. DNA of the CDR3: TGTGCCAGCAGCCAAGATAAGGAGACCCAGTACTTC. It is translated as CASSQDKETQYF.

The chain is built from TRBV16 and TRBJ1-5; TRBD1 is a possible D gene (6 bases). Trimming left V 1 base short and J 2 bases short, with 9 bases between. Germline V CDR1 and CDR2: KGHSY, FQNENV. CDR3 length: 15 residues. This CDR3 is CASSQWGAGNQPQHF. CDR3 DNA: TGTGCCAGCAGCCAATGGGGGGCAGGCAATCAGCCCCAGCATTTT.

There are many counts of this clonotype. This chain connects TRBV29-1 to TRBJ2-7; no clear D gene. The CDR3 sequence is 13 residues long. V was shortened by 4 bases and J by 2 bases, with 12 bases between the two germline ends. Germline assignment: CDR1 SQVTM and CDR2 ANQGSEA. The CDR3 DNA follows: TGCAGCGTTGTGTCAACAGAACCCTACGAGCAGTACTTC. This translates into CSVVSTEPYEQYF.

This clonotype came up many times. The chain joins TRBV9 to TRBJ2-1; 8 bases are shared with TRBD1. V shed 3 bases, J shed 5 bases, and the junction held 7 bases outside the gene matches. Germline CDR1 and CDR2: SGDLS and YYNGEE. The CDR3 consists of 15 residues. The CDR3 here is CASSGGTGGNNEQFF. CDR3 nucleotides: TGTGCCAGCAGCGGGGGGACAGGAGGTAACAATGAGCAGTTCTTC.

This clonotype was seen only a few times. This chain links TRBV7-2 with TRBJ1-6; D is possibly TRBD1 (6 bases). V lost 5 bases and J lost 2, with 19 bases in between. Germline V gene data show CDR1 as SGHTA and CDR2 as FQGNSA. The CDR3 sequence is 18 residues long. CDR3 amino acids: CASSPTGGANPYNSPLHF. The DNA for the CDR3 is TGTGCCAGCAGCCCAACGGGGGGCGCGAATCCCTATAATTCACCCCTCCACTTT. The full variable domain, in which reference TRBV7-2 and TRBJ1-6 provide the parts outside the CDR3, is GAGVSQSPSNKVTEKGKDVELRCDPISGHTALYWYRQSLGQGLEFLIYFQGNSAPDKSGLPSDRFSAERTGGSVSTLTIQRTQQEDSAVYLCASSPTGGANPYNSPLHFGNGTRLTVT.

This clonotype was seen repeatedly, ten times or more. The chain uses TRBV2 and TRBJ1-2, with 7 bases fitting TRBD1. The CDR3 contains 14 residues. The germline CDR1 and CDR2 sequences are SNHLY and FYNNEI. After removal of 6 bases from V and 2 bases from J, the junction contained 6 bases not matched to a gene. For the CDR3, the DNA is TGTGCCAGCAGGACCGGGACAGCCAACTATGGCTACACCTTC. As protein: CASRTGTANYGYTF.

This clonotype was counted many times. The gene calls are TRBV6-1 and TRBJ1-4; TRBD1 matches at 7 bases. Germline V gene data show CDR1 as MNHNS and CDR2 as SASEGT. The ends lost 3 bases at V and 3 bases at J; junction bases unmatched: 10. The CDR3 totals 17 residues. The CDR3 bases are TGTGCCAGCAGTGAGTCGAGGAGGAGGGGGCCTAATGAAAAACTGTTTTTT. It yields the protein CASSESRRRGPNEKLFF.

This clonotype was counted ten times or more. The genes are TRBV6-5 and TRBJ1-1; no clear D. The V end lost 0 bases, the J end lost 2 bases, and 7 bases lay between the germline ends. Germline V gives CDR1 MNHEY, CDR2 SVGAGI. The CDR3 has 14 amino acids. The CDR3 DNA is TGTGCCAGCAGTTACTCAGAGGGTAACACTGAAGCTTTCTTT. Protein product: CASSYSEGNTEAFF.

Many counts were recorded for this clonotype. This chain links TRBV7-8 with TRBJ2-3; 12 nucleotides align to TRBD1. CDR1 SGHVS and CDR2 FQNEAQ come from the germline V gene. The CDR3 sequence is 15 residues long. J was trimmed by 4 bases and V by 4 bases; bases with no gene match: 3. The CDR3 reads CASSSGQGASDTQYF. CDR3 coding DNA: TGTGCCAGCAGCTCGGGACAGGGGGCATCAGATACGCAGTATTTT.

This clonotype was seen repeatedly, ten times or more. The chain recombines TRBV27 with TRBJ1-3; D is ambiguous. The CDR3 loop spans 15 amino acids. V lost 6 bases and J lost 2, with 14 bases in between. CDR1 MNHEY and CDR2 SMNVEV come from the germline V gene (reference sequence). CDR3 residues: CASSRSGVAGNTIYF. DNA for the CDR3: TGTGCCAGCAGCCGTAGTGGGGTGGCTGGAAACACCATATATTTT.

This clonotype has a handful of counts. The chain uses TRBV5-1 and TRBJ2-7; D gene uncertain. Deletions cut 1 base from V and 3 bases from J, with 8 bases between. In germline, CDR1 is SGHRS, CDR2 YFSETQ. The CDR3 spans 13 residues. The CDR3 protein is CASSLNSDYEQYF. The CDR3 DNA is TGCGCCAGCAGCTTGAACAGTGACTACGAGCAGTACTTC.